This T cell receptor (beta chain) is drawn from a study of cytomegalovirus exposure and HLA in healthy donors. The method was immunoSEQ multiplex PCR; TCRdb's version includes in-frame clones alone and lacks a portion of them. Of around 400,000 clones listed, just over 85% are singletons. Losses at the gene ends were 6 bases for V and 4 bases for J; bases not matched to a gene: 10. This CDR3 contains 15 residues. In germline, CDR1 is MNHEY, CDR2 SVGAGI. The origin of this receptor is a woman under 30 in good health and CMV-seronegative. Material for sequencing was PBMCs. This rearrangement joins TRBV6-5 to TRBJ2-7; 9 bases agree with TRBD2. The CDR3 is CASSPGSGSEYEQYF. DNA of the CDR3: TGTGCCAGCAGCCCAGGTAGCGGGAGTGAGTACGAGCAGTACTTC.